What follows are 30 T cell receptor beta chains derived from one specimen sequenced in a study of identical twins. One entry per CDR3 protein, called by TCRdb with MiXCR from the 5' RACE reads. This table has about 340,000 distinct CDR3 sequences, approximately 13% appearing once. The data also belong to a second study, concerning yellow fever vaccine responses in identical twins.

Sample: CD8+ T cells sorted from blood. Receptors originate from a woman under 30 in good health.

The chain couples TRBV3-1 to TRBJ2-2; D not resolved. Deletions cut 1 base from V and 5 bases from J, with 5 bases between. The CDR3 has 13 residues. CDR1 LGHDT and CDR2 YNNKEL come from the germline V gene (reference sequence). CDR3 region: CASSQASTGELFF. CDR3 nucleotides: TGTGCCAGCAGCCAAGCTTCGACCGGGGAGCTGTTTTTT.

The chain joins TRBV7-9 to TRBJ2-3, with D unclear. Trimming removed 7 bases from V and 2 bases from J, with 7 bases in between. From germline, CDR1 is SEHNR and CDR2 FQNEAQ (reference sequence). The CDR3 spans 12 residues. The CDR3 loop reads CASILHTDTQYF. CDR3 nucleotide sequence: TGTGCCAGCATTTTACACACAGATACGCAGTATTTT.

This clonotype has just one count. This chain connects TRBV6-1 to TRBJ1-1; D remains unclear. V lost 7 bases to trimming and J lost 0 bases, with 15 bases between them. The germline V gene encodes CDR1 MNHNS and CDR2 SASEGT. The CDR3 loop spans 15 amino acids. The CDR3 sequence is CASNEWVTLNTEAFF. DNA of the CDR3: TGTGCCAGCAATGAGTGGGTAACCCTGAACACTGAAGCTTTCTTT.

This clonotype was counted only a few times. V usage is TRBV27 and J usage is TRBJ2-5, with TRBD2 matching 13 bases. The junction had 5 bases not matched to a gene; V was cut back by 8 bases and J by 5 bases. CDR3 length: 14 amino acids. In germline, CDR1 is MNHEY, CDR2 SMNVEV (reference sequence). CDR3 nucleotides: TGTGCCAGCGCCCAACTAGCGGGAGGGGAGACCCAGTACTTC. Residues: CASAQLAGGETQYF.

This clonotype has more than one count but fewer than ten. This chain joins TRBV7-9 and TRBJ2-3; 7 bases line up with TRBD2. CDR1 and CDR2 (germline): SEHNR, FQNEAQ (reference sequence). The CDR3 runs to 16 residues. Trimming removed 5 bases from V and 6 bases from J; junction bases left unmatched: 14. CDR3 nucleotides: TGTGCCAGCAGCGATCCGAAGCGGGGTCATAAGGATACGCAGTATTTT. Amino acid sequence: CASSDPKRGHKDTQYF.

V usage is TRBV7-9 and J usage is TRBJ1-2; no clear D. V dropped 1 base and J dropped 8 bases, with 11 bases sitting between them. The CDR3 sequence is 13 residues long. Germline V gene sequence: CDR1 SEHNR, CDR2 FQNEAQ (reference sequence). As DNA, the CDR3 is TGTGCCAGCAGCTTAGAGGCAAGGAGGGGCTACACCTTC. Its translation is CASSLEARRGYTF.

This clonotype occurred a few times. This rearrangement joins TRBV6-1 to TRBJ2-5, with a tentative D call TRBD2 (6 bases). The V end lost 6 bases, the J end lost 5 bases, and 16 bases lay between the germline ends. There are 14 residues in the CDR3. In germline, CDR1 is MNHNS, CDR2 SASEGT. The chain's CDR3 is CASSRLVMGETQYF. The CDR3 coding sequence is TGTGCCAGCAGCAGACTAGTGATGGGGGAGACCCAGTACTTC.

The rearrangement links TRBV9 to TRBJ2-3; 11 bases map to TRBD2. CDR3 size: 15 residues. CDR1 is SGDLS, CDR2 YYNGEE, per germline. The V and J ends lost 3 bases and 4 bases, in that order; junction bases with no gene match: 4. The CDR3 region is CASSETSGTADTQYF. DNA of the CDR3: TGTGCCAGCAGCGAGACTAGCGGGACTGCAGATACGCAGTATTTT.

The sample holds a few counts of this clonotype. J is TRBJ2-2 and V is TRBV27, with 7 positions matching TRBD2. J gave up 4 bases and V 5 bases, and 4 bases lay outside the gene matches. Germline CDR1 reads MNHEY; CDR2 reads SMNVEV (reference sequence). The CDR3 has 14 amino acids. For the CDR3, the DNA is TGTGCCAGCAGTACCCGCGGGGGCACCGGGGAGCTGTTTTTT. Translation: CASSTRGGTGELFF.

The chain joins TRBV20-1 to TRBJ2-7; tentatively, D is TRBD1 (6 bases). Germline assignment: CDR1 DFQATT and CDR2 SNEGSKA (reference sequence). The CDR3 sequence is 12 residues long. The V gene lost 1 base and the J gene lost 3 bases, with 7 bases spanning the gap. The CDR3 sequence: CSARGTDYEQYV. DNA for the CDR3: TGCAGTGCTAGAGGGACAGACTACGAGCAGTACGTC.

This clonotype has a handful of counts. The rearrangement uses TRBV6-1 and TRBJ1-4, with 10 bases matching TRBD1. The trim removed 5 bases at V and 4 bases at J, leaving 4 bases unmatched. The V gene's germline CDR1 is MNHNS and CDR2 SASEGT. This CDR3 region has 15 residues. The CDR3 DNA reads as TGTGCCAGCAGTACCTGGACAGGGGGTAATGAAAAACTGTTTTTT. This sequence encodes CASSTWTGGNEKLFF.

This clonotype was seen ten or more times. The gene calls are TRBV28 and TRBJ1-1, with unresolved D. Germline CDR1 MDHEN, CDR2 SYDVKM. This CDR3 comprises 16 residues. The V and J ends lost 2 bases and 0 bases respectively, with 13 bases between them. CDR3 protein: CASSLGRYTMNTEAFF. For the CDR3, the DNA is TGTGCCAGCAGTTTAGGCAGATATACGATGAACACTGAAGCTTTCTTT.

V is TRBV28 and J is TRBJ2-7; D is perhaps TRBD1 (6 bases). Trimming cost V 1 base and J 5 bases, with 15 bases left between them. The CDR3 spans 15 residues. Germline CDR1 is MDHEN and CDR2 is SYDVKM. For the CDR3, the DNA is TGTGCCAGCAGTTTATATTTAGGGGGAGAGAACGAGCAGTACTTC. It encodes CASSLYLGGENEQYF.

A note on this clonotype: Mismatch with germline at one junction end may stem from a read error. Here the CDR3 DNA reads TGTGCCACCAGCCAAGTGGTCGGGAGGGAGAACTATGGCTACACCTTC. It encodes CATSQVVGRENYGYTF. The chain recombines TRBV3-1 with TRBJ1-2; D remains ambiguous. Germline V gives CDR1 LGHDT, CDR2 YNNKEL (reference sequence). This CDR3 is 16 amino acids long. Variable domain in full (rest from reference TRBV3-1 and TRBJ1-2): DTAVSQTPKYLVTQMGNDKSIKCEQNLGHDTMYWYKQDSKKFLKIMFSYNNKELIINETVPNRFSPKSPDKAHLNLHINSLELGDSAVYFCATSQVVGRENYGYTFGSGTRLTVV.

This clonotype has a handful of counts. The V and J genes are TRBV5-1 and TRBJ2-3, with D perhaps given as TRBD1 or TRBD2 (5 bases each). The CDR3 is made up of 15 amino acids. V lost 0 bases and J 1 base, leaving 9 bases between the germline ends. The germline V gene encodes CDR1 SGHRS and CDR2 YFSETQ. In DNA, the CDR3 is TGCGCCAGCAGCTTGGTGGTGGGGGGCACAGATACGCAGTATTTT. Encoded protein: CASSLVVGGTDTQYF. The entire variable domain, with the rest obtained from reference TRBV5-1 and TRBJ2-3, is as follows: KAGVTQTPRYLIKTRGQQVTLSCSPISGHRSVSWYQQTPGQGLQFLFEYFSETQRNKGNFPGRFSGRQFSNSRSEMNVSTLELGDSALYLCASSLVVGGTDTQYFGPGTRLTVL.

This clonotype occurred many times. The rearrangement joins TRBV12-3 or TRBV12-4 to TRBJ2-2; no reliable D call. The CDR3 is 13 residues long. Trimming stripped 8 bases from V and 3 bases from J, with 10 bases between. CDR3 sequence (DNA): TGTGCCAGCGACGGTTCGGACACCGGGGAGCTGTTTTTT. It codes for CASDGSDTGELFF.

This clonotype was recorded a few times. The chain combines TRBV7-9 with TRBJ2-7; D gene uncertain. Germline V gene data show CDR1 as SEHNR and CDR2 as FQNEAQ (reference sequence). The CDR3 spans 12 residues. Trimming shortened V by 6 bases and J by 6 bases, and 12 bases separated the two germline ends. This CDR3 reads CASSNMGGEQYV. The CDR3 region has the DNA TGTGCCAGCAGTAATATGGGCGGCGAGCAGTACGTC.

This clonotype turned up a few times. The chain joins TRBV7-7 to TRBJ2-2; D is unresolved. Germline V gives CDR1 SSHAT, CDR2 FNYEAQ (reference sequence). V lost 5 bases and J lost 3, with 16 bases in between. This CDR3 has 16 residues. The CDR3 spells CASSPTLGSDTGELFF. CDR3 bases: TGTGCCAGCAGCCCTACCTTGGGCAGCGACACCGGGGAGCTGTTTTTT.

In its sample, this clonotype was seen a few times. The genes are TRBV2 and TRBJ1-2; 8 bases align to TRBD1. This CDR3 spans 13 amino acids. The junction had 7 bases not matched to a gene; V was cut back by 10 bases and J by 3 bases. In germline, CDR1 is SNHLY, CDR2 FYNNEI. The CDR3 region has the DNA TGTGCCACCTTGGACAGGGATGACTATGGCTACACCTTC. It is translated as CATLDRDDYGYTF. Complete variable domain (other parts from reference TRBV2 and TRBJ1-2): EPEVTQTPSHQVTQMGQEVILRCVPISNHLYFYWYRQILGQKVEFLVSFYNNEISEKSEIFDDQFSVERPDGSNFTLKIRSTKLEDSAMYFCATLDRDDYGYTFGSGTRLTVV.

The chain uses TRBV6-1 and TRBJ2-4; 12 positions agree with TRBD2. The CDR3 totals 19 residues. V lost 2 bases, J lost 2 bases, and 10 bases stayed unmatched. Germline loops: CDR1 MNHNS, CDR2 SASEGT. CDR3 in DNA: TGTGCCAGCAGTGAAAACGGGCTAGCGGGAGGGCCAACCAAAAACATTCAGTACTTC. Encoded protein: CASSENGLAGGPTKNIQYF.

In regard to this clonotype: A much larger clone differs from this one at a single base, so this may be a read error. The V call is TRBV24-1, the J call TRBJ2-2; D may be TRBD1 (6 bases). The V gene's germline CDR1 is KGHDR and CDR2 SFDVKD. V lost 6 bases to trimming and J lost 3 bases, with 13 bases between them. This CDR3 has 15 residues. In nucleotides, the CDR3 is TGTGCCACCAGTACTCAGGGGTTGGACACCGGGGAGCTGTTTTTT. It specifies CATSTQGLDTGELFF.

V usage is TRBV10-3 and J usage is TRBJ2-3, with TRBD1 matching over 9 bases. The V and J ends lost 2 bases and 6 bases, in that order; junction bases with no gene match: 12. The CDR3 runs 17 residues. The germline CDR1 and CDR2 sequences are ENHRY and SYGVKD. The CDR3 is CAISEPTDRGAKDTQYF. The CDR3 DNA is TGTGCCATCAGTGAGCCCACGGACAGGGGAGCGAAGGATACGCAGTATTTT.

This clonotype was seen only a few times. The chain is built from TRBV10-3 and TRBJ2-3; tentatively, D is TRBD1 (5 bases). V lost 3 bases and J lost 2, with 9 bases in between. Germline-derived CDR1 and CDR2 are ENHRY and SYGVKD. This CDR3 contains 14 residues. The CDR3 is CAISERGFTDTQYF. Written as DNA, the CDR3 is TGTGCCATCAGTGAAAGGGGCTTCACAGATACGCAGTATTTT.

This clonotype was seen many times. CDR3 DNA sequence: TGTGCCAGCACCATTAGCGGGAGGGAAACAGATACGCAGTATTTT. Protein: CASTISGRETDTQYF. The chain uses TRBV28 and TRBJ2-3; 11 bases are a match to TRBD2. The CDR3 covers 15 residues. Per the germline V gene, CDR1 is MDHEN and CDR2 is SYDVKM. Trimming removed 7 bases from V and 3 bases from J; junction bases left unmatched: 6.

The chain joins TRBV7-9 to TRBJ1-5; 7 bases line up with TRBD1. The germline gives CDR1 SEHNR, CDR2 FQNEAQ (reference sequence). Trimming took 5 bases from V and 3 from J; bases not matched to a gene: 7. The CDR3 covers 15 residues. The DNA of the CDR3 is TGTGCCAGCAGCGATACCGGGACAGCCAATCAGCCCCAGCATTTT. It codes for CASSDTGTANQPQHF.

This clonotype was detected a few times. This chain connects TRBV19 to TRBJ1-1; no reliable D call. The CDR3 loop spans 13 amino acids. The V gene's germline CDR1 is LNHDA and CDR2 SQIVND (reference sequence). V lost 5 bases to trimming and J lost 1 base, with 8 bases between them. CDR3: CASSPVENTEAFF. CDR3 sequence (DNA): TGTGCCAGTAGTCCTGTCGAGAACACTGAAGCTTTCTTT.

This clonotype showed up many times. CDR3 in DNA: TGTGCCAGCAATCGCCTTGGGCAGGGAGAAGAGACCCAGTACTTC. Translating it yields CASNRLGQGEETQYF. The V gene is TRBV12-3 or TRBV12-4, the J gene TRBJ2-5; TRBD1 or TRBD2 may be the D gene (5 bases each). V was cut by 7 bases and J by 3 bases, with 18 bases left in between. The CDR3 sequence is 15 residues long.

The sample holds a few counts of this clonotype. This chain joins TRBV5-5 and TRBJ2-7; unclear D gene. Trimming stripped 5 bases from V and 0 bases from J, with 15 bases between. Germline CDR1 reads SGHKS; CDR2 reads YYEKEE (reference sequence). The CDR3 sequence is 15 residues long. This chain's CDR3 is CASSSGLFSSYEQYF. The CDR3 DNA sequence: TGTGCCAGCAGTTCCGGTCTATTCAGCTCCTACGAGCAGTACTTC.

This clonotype was observed a handful of times. This rearrangement joins TRBV20-1 to TRBJ2-5; D ambiguous. V gave up 0 bases and J gave up 2 bases, with 7 bases separating them. This CDR3 region has 13 residues. Germline V gene sequence: CDR1 DFQATT, CDR2 SNEGSKA (reference sequence). The CDR3 reads CSAREAYQETQYF. The CDR3 DNA follows: TGCAGTGCTAGAGAGGCGTATCAAGAGACCCAGTACTTC.

This clonotype was counted a single time. The V call is TRBV27, the J call TRBJ2-3; D gene ambiguous. This CDR3 region has 13 residues. Germline-derived CDR1 and CDR2 are MNHEY and SMNVEV (reference sequence). Trimming cost V 10 bases and J 2 bases, with 13 bases left between them. The CDR3 protein is CAISRLITDTQYF. CDR3 in DNA: TGTGCCATCAGCAGGTTAATCACAGATACGCAGTATTTT.